The T cell receptor (beta chain) described here comes from a study of response to subunit inactivated influenza vaccine. The germline CDR1 and CDR2 sequences are SGHRS and YFSETQ. V lost 5 bases, J lost 5 bases, and 16 bases lay in between. This CDR3 has 14 amino acids. Of note for this clonotype: As yet, its antigen is unknown.

Notes on the study in general: Few new T cells, the authors suggested, are recruited by each seasonal influenza vaccination.

TCRdb re-called the RT-PCR reads through MiXCR, storing one row per CDR3 protein. The repertoire holds 860,000 or so distinct CDR3 sequences, with around 20% as singletons. Sequenced material: PBMCs from blood, taken more than 4 days after vaccination. The TCR comes from a man aged 50 to 59 who received an inactivated influenza vaccine. The chain carries TRBV5-1 and TRBJ1-1; possible D gene TRBD1, 5 bases. The CDR3 DNA reads as TGCGCCAGCAGAGTGGAGGGGCTGGTGACTGAAGCTTTCTTT. Protein product: CASRVEGLVTEAFF.